The clone carrying this T cell receptor (beta chain) came up a few times. This record comes from a study of Ad26.COV2.S vaccination and SARS-CoV-2 variants. The treatment is: 15 to 20 received Ad26.COV2.S at low or high dose, single or two shots; about 5 received placebo; per-sample allocation not given. Day 63 following the first vaccine or placebo injection was when the samples were taken. At a Boston site, the person donating was an adult of 18-55 years. Looked up from germline, CDR1 is SGDLS and CDR2 is YYNGEE. V shed 5 bases and J 4 bases; nucleotides not matched to a gene: 9. The CDR3 consists of 16 residues. Using immunoSEQ multiplex PCR, the repertoire was profiled, and TCRdb retains in-frame clones only, with some absent. The data show around 400,000 clones, 70% to 90% seen once.

The source is a person between 18 and 65 years old who received the Ad26.COV2.S COVID-19 vaccine or a placebo. This material consisted of peripheral blood, taken in a trial of Ad26.COV2.S vaccine versus placebo. The rearrangement joins TRBV9 to TRBJ2-2; TRBD1 aligns across 9 bases. DNA for the CDR3: TGTGCCAGCAGTCTTATAACAGGGGGCGGCACCGGGGAGCTGTTTTTT. Amino acid sequence: CASSLITGGGTGELFF.